This paragraph covers one T cell receptor beta chain sequence. The data belong to a study of Ad26.COV2.S vaccination and SARS-CoV-2 variants. Trimming cost V 5 bases and J 3 bases; bases outside gene matches: 9. The germline V gene has CDR1 SNHLY and CDR2 FYNNEI. The length of the CDR3 is 15 residues. Sample treatment: some 20 received Ad26.COV2.S at low or high dose, single or two shots; several received placebo; per-sample allocation not given. Samples were taken on day 63 after the first vaccine or placebo injection. This table comes from immunoSEQ multiplex PCR, and its TCRdb copy is limited to in-frame clones, with some not included. The sample contains 500,000 or so clones, 89% of which appear only once.

The chain employs TRBV2 and TRBJ1-2; 7 bases align to TRBD1. The clonotype comes from a person aged 18-65 years who received the Ad26.COV2.S COVID-19 vaccine or a placebo. Source: peripheral blood, taken in a trial of Ad26.COV2.S vaccine versus placebo. CDR3: CASSPGGARDYGYTF. DNA for the CDR3: TGTGCCAGCAGTCCAGGGGGGGCCCGTGACTATGGCTACACCTTC.